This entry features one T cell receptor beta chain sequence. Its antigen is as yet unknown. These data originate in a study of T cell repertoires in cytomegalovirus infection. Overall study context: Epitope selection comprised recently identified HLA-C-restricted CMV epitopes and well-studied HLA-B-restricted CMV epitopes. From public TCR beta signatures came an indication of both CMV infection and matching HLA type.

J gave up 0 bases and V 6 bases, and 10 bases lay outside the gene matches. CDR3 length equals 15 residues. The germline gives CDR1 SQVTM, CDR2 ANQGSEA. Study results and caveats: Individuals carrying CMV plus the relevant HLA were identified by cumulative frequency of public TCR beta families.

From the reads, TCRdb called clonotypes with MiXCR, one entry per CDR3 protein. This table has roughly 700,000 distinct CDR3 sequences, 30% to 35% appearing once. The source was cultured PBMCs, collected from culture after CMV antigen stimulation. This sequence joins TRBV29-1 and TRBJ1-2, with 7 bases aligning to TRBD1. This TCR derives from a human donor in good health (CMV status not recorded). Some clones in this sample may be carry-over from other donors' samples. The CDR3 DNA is TGCAGCGTCGGTACCGGGCAGGGGGCTAACTATGGCTACACCTTC. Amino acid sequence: CSVGTGQGANYGYTF.